Following are 16 T cell receptor beta chains from one sample sequenced in a study of T cell responses to AZD1222 COVID-19 vaccine. Some clones are missing from TCRdb's copy, which holds only in-frame ones; the method was immunoSEQ multiplex PCR. In the table there are 200,000 to 250,000 clones, roughly 94% of which are singletons. This material consisted of peripheral blood, taken 28 days after the second dose of the MenACWY control vaccine. The source is an adult who received the MenACWY meningococcal vaccine as a control.

The chain couples TRBV7-3 to TRBJ1-2; 10 nucleotides agree with TRBD1. Germline values: CDR1 SGHTA, CDR2 FQGTGA. Unmatched junction bases numbered 3, after V lost 5 bases and J lost 6 bases. The CDR3 covers 13 residues. CDR3 loop: CASSEGTGDGYTF. The CDR3 coding sequence is TGTGCCAGCAGCGAAGGGACAGGGGATGGCTACACCTTC. The full variable domain, its missing parts supplied by reference TRBV7-3 and TRBJ1-2, is GAGVSQTPSNKVTEKGKYVELRCDPISGHTALYWYRQSLGQGPEFLIYFQGTGAADDSGLPNDRFFAVRPEGSVSTLKIQRTERGDSAVYLCASSEGTGDGYTFGSGTRLTVV.

The chain joins TRBV19 to TRBJ1-2, with D perhaps TRBD1 (5 bases). Trimming removed 8 bases from V and 8 bases from J, with 15 bases in between. The CDR3 covers 12 residues. CDR1 and CDR2 from the germline V gene are LNHDA and SQIVND (reference sequence). The CDR3 bases are TGTGCCAGTGGGCAGGGAGCGTACGGCTACACCTTC. Its translation: CASGQGAYGYTF.

The CDR3 reads CASSESGVGNQPQHF. In DNA form, the CDR3 reads TGTGCCAGCAGTGAATCAGGAGTAGGCAATCAGCCCCAGCATTTT. This chain joins TRBV25-1 and TRBJ1-5; D is unclear. Trimming took off 1 base at V and 2 bases at J, with 9 bases between the two ends. The CDR3 has 15 amino acids. In germline, CDR1 is MGHDK, CDR2 SYGVNS.

The V call is TRBV5-8, the J call TRBJ2-1; 7 bases fit TRBD2. CDR1 is SGHTS and CDR2 is YDEGEE in the germline V gene. V was clipped by 7 bases and J by 4 bases; unmatched bases: 11. The CDR3 totals 15 residues. CDR3 residues: CASSAGLAVYNEQFF. The CDR3 DNA reads as TGTGCCAGCTCCGCAGGGCTAGCGGTTTACAATGAGCAGTTCTTC.

The chain couples TRBV18 to TRBJ2-1; a weak D match, TRBD2 (6 bases). The CDR3 covers 14 residues. Germline lookup yields CDR1 KGHSH and CDR2 LQKENI. V lost 5 bases and J 7 bases, leaving 15 bases between the germline ends. CDR3 in amino acids: CASSKREAVNEQFF. The CDR3 bases are TGTGCCAGCTCAAAAAGGGAGGCCGTGAATGAGCAGTTCTTC.

The chain has TRBV5-6 and TRBJ2-5; perhaps TRBD2 as D (6 bases). Germline V gene data show CDR1 as SGHDT and CDR2 as YYEEEE. The CDR3 is made up of 14 amino acids. V gave up 2 bases and J gave up 2 bases, with 10 bases separating them. The CDR3 here is CASSFPGTQETQYF. CDR3 coding DNA: TGTGCCAGCAGCTTCCCCGGGACTCAAGAGACCCAGTACTTC.

This rearrangement joins TRBV6-6 to TRBJ1-2; D is unclear. Trimming left V 7 bases short and J 3 bases short, with 12 bases between. CDR3 length equals 13 residues. Germline V gene data show CDR1 as MNHNY and CDR2 as SVGAGI (reference sequence). The chain's CDR3 is CASTDKGHYGYTF. As DNA, the CDR3 is TGTGCCAGCACCGACAAGGGCCACTATGGCTACACCTTC.

The chain employs TRBV11-2 and TRBJ1-1, with TRBD1 as a possible D gene (6 bases). The germline gives CDR1 SGHAT, CDR2 FQNNGV. The CDR3 length is 15 residues. V lost 1 base and J 6 bases, leaving 15 bases between the germline ends. CDR3 in DNA: TGTGCCAGCAGCTTAGTAACAGGGAATATCGCTGAAGCTTTCTTT. Residues: CASSLVTGNIAEAFF.

The chain has TRBV19 and TRBJ2-2; D gene uncertain. The V and J ends lost 3 bases and 0 bases respectively, with 11 bases between them. Looked up from germline, CDR1 is LNHDA and CDR2 is SQIVND (reference sequence). CDR3 length: 16 residues. CDR3 DNA: TGTGCCAGTAGTATTTTGAGCCTAGCGAACACCGGGGAGCTGTTTTTT. Residues: CASSILSLANTGELFF.

This clone was recorded once. The J gene is TRBJ2-1, the V gene TRBV28, with 11 bases aligning to TRBD2. CDR1 and CDR2 (germline): MDHEN, SYDVKM. Trimming removed 5 bases from V and 5 bases from J; junction bases left unmatched: 2. This CDR3 has 14 amino acids. The CDR3 DNA reads TGTGCCAGCAGTACGGGACTAGCGGACAATGAGCAGTTCTTC. Translating it yields CASSTGLADNEQFF.

V and J are TRBV6-5 and TRBJ2-7, with 7 bases identical to TRBD1. Trimming cost V 8 bases and J 1 base; bases outside gene matches: 2. Germline CDR1 reads MNHEY; CDR2 reads SVGAGI. The CDR3 length is 12 residues. DNA of the CDR3: TGTGCCAGCGGGGGACAGTCCTACGAGCAGTACTTC. The encoded protein is CASGGQSYEQYF.

This clone appeared once. V gene TRBV9 combines with J gene TRBJ1-1; TRBD1 is a possible D gene (6 bases). CDR3 length: 13 residues. Between the trimmed V and J ends, which lost 8 bases and 1 base, there was a span of 12 bases. Germline V gene data show CDR1 as SGDLS and CDR2 as YYNGEE. The CDR3 sequence is CASSRTANTEAFF. The CDR3 coding sequence is TGTGCCAGTAGCCGGACAGCGAACACTGAAGCTTTCTTT.

A remark on this clone: The identical CDR3 is also encoded by other nucleotide sequences in the sample. The rearrangement links TRBV9 to TRBJ2-5, with TRBD2 identical over 14 bases. The junction had 3 bases not matched to a gene; V was cut back by 3 bases and J by 5 bases. The CDR3 is made up of 15 amino acids. Germline V gene sequence: CDR1 SGDLS, CDR2 YYNGEE. CDR3 amino acids: CASSAGLAGVETQYF. CDR3 DNA: TGTGCCAGCAGCGCGGGACTAGCGGGAGTTGAGACCCAGTACTTC.

This chain uses TRBV7-2 with TRBJ2-3; 13 positions agree with TRBD2. This CDR3 contains 18 residues. The V gene end was trimmed by 8 bases and the J gene end by 0 bases; junction bases not matched to a gene: 11. CDR1 SGHTA and CDR2 FQGNSA come from the germline V gene. The CDR3 DNA reads TGTGCCAGCGGCCTACGGACTAGCGGGGGAACTAGCACAGATACGCAGTATTTT. Translation: CASGLRTSGGTSTDTQYF.

The chain couples TRBV4-1 to TRBJ1-3; a possible D gene is TRBD1 (6 bases). There are 14 residues in the CDR3. V lost 7 bases and J lost 0, with 10 bases in between. Germline CDR1 MGHRA, CDR2 YSYEKL. CDR3 region: CASTTGPSGNTIYF. The CDR3, as DNA: TGCGCCAGCACCACAGGGCCCTCTGGAAACACCATATATTTT.

The chain recombines TRBV19 with TRBJ2-5, with TRBD1 matching over 7 bases. The J segment lost 5 bases and the V segment lost 2 bases, leaving 8 bases of the junction unmatched. Germline CDR1 is LNHDA and CDR2 is SQIVND (reference sequence). The CDR3 runs 15 residues. The CDR3 spells CASSIKQGSGETQYF. CDR3 DNA sequence: TGTGCCAGTAGTATAAAACAGGGGAGCGGCGAGACCCAGTACTTC.